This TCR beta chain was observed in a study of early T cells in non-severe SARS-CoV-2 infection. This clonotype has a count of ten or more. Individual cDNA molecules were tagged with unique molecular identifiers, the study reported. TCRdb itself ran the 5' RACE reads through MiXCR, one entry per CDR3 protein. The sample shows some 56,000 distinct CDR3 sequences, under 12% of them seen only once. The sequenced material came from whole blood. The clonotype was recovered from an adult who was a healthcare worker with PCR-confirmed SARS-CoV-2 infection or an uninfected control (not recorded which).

The CDR3 DNA follows: TGTGCCTGGAGTGAGGGTAGCGGGAGAGGGGGTGAGCAGTTCTTC. Protein: CAWSEGSGRGGEQFF. The gene calls are TRBV30 and TRBJ2-1, with 9 bases matching TRBD2. This CDR3 region has 15 residues. J lost 9 bases, V lost 1 base, and 10 bases had no gene match. Germline V gene lookup returns CDR1 GTSNPN and CDR2 SVGIG (reference sequence).